Each of the 26 T cell receptor beta chains below was sequenced from the same sample in a study of spatial heterogeneity in lung cancer. The study's findings and limits: How many expanded intratumoral alpha and beta TCRs were present tracked the tumor mutation count, which was a count of nonsynonymous mutations.

The antigens for these receptors are not known. Time point given: sample taken at primary tumor resection. TCRdb independently ran MiXCR on the 5' RACE reads; one entry per CDR3 protein. In the table there are more than 9,000 distinct CDR3 sequences, about 6% of which are singletons. The specimen comprised lung tumor tissue, sampled at surgery. The receptors originated from a male donor with early-stage non-small cell lung cancer.

As regards this clonotype: A library made for alpha chains picked up this beta chain off target, so its size means little. The chain links TRBV2 to TRBJ2-5; D is ambiguous. The CDR3 spans 12 residues. Germline loops: CDR1 SNHLY, CDR2 FYNNEI. Trimming removed 6 bases from V and 8 bases from J, with 13 bases in between. The CDR3 here is CASRAGGPTQYF. The CDR3 DNA follows: TGTGCCAGCAGAGCCGGTGGCCCTACCCAGTACTTC. Variable domain in full (rest from reference TRBV2 and TRBJ2-5): EPEVTQTPSHQVTQMGQEVILRCVPISNHLYFYWYRQILGQKVEFLVSFYNNEISEKSEIFDDQFSVERPDGSNFTLKIRSTKLEDSAMYFCASRAGGPTQYFGPGTRLLVL.

This clonotype was seen repeatedly, ten times or more. With the library built for alpha chains, this beta chain is off target and its frequency is not meaningful. The chain links TRBV25-1 to TRBJ2-3, with TRBD2 as a possible D gene (7 bases). Germline V gives CDR1 MGHDK, CDR2 SYGVNS. CDR3 length: 16 residues. V was trimmed by 4 bases and J by 2 bases, leaving 16 bases between them. In nucleotides, the CDR3 is TGTGCCAGCAGTGGGACGGGGGGCCCCTACACAGATACGCAGTATTTT. Translating it yields CASSGTGGPYTDTQYF.

This clonotype has a count of ten or more. Little can be read into the size of this beta chain, an off-target read in a library designed for alpha chains. The chain has TRBV5-4 and TRBJ2-7; tentatively, D is TRBD2 (6 bases). The CDR3 spans 13 residues. Per the germline V gene, CDR1 is SGHNT and CDR2 is YYREEE (reference sequence). V lost 4 bases, J lost 3 bases, and 11 bases lay in between. CDR3 region: CASSPAGLYEQYF. CDR3 sequence (DNA): TGTGCCAGCAGCCCCGCGGGGCTCTACGAGCAGTACTTC.

With respect to this clonotype: One end of the junction is discordant with germline, which a read error may explain. A library made for alpha chains picked up this beta chain off target, so its size means little. This sequence joins TRBV7-9 and TRBJ2-3, with a weak D call TRBD2 (6 bases). CDR3 size: 16 residues. CDR1 and CDR2 from the germline V gene are SEHNR and FQNEAQ (reference sequence). DNA for the CDR3: TGTGCCAGCAGTCCAGGAGAACGGGAGACTGCAGATAAGCAGTATTTT. It translates to CASSPGERETADKQYF.

With regard to this clonotype: One junction end disagrees with the germline gene, perhaps due to a read error. This beta chain slipped into a library made for alpha chains as a stray read, so its size is not meaningful. The V call is TRBV5-1, the J call TRBJ2-4; D is perhaps TRBD1 or TRBD2 (5 bases each). Germline V gene sequence: CDR1 SGHRS, CDR2 YFSETQ. The CDR3 sequence is 15 residues long. The CDR3 bases are TGCGTCAGCAGCTTGGTCGGGATAGGGGTTAACATTCAGTACTTC. This sequence encodes CVSSLVGIGVNIQYF.

Comment on this clonotype: The library was designed around alpha chains, so this beta chain is a stray read whose abundance carries little weight. The chain links TRBV7-2 to TRBJ2-5; D gene unclear. Germline CDR1 reads SGHTA; CDR2 reads FQGNSA. Trimming shortened V by 5 bases and J by 5 bases, and 15 bases separated the two germline ends. The CDR3 runs 14 residues. For the CDR3, the DNA is TGTGCCAGCAGCCCCCGAGATCAGAGGGAGACCCAGTACTTC. Translated, it gives CASSPRDQRETQYF.

This clonotype showed up many times. Found in a library prepared for alpha chains, this beta chain is an off-target read, and its abundance has little meaning. V gene TRBV7-2 combines with J gene TRBJ1-4; D ambiguous. The CDR3 consists of 14 residues. With 3 bases removed from V and 8 bases from J, the gap between germline ends came to 13 bases. Germline V CDR1 and CDR2: SGHTA, FQGNSA. The CDR3 nucleotides read TGTGCCAGCAGCTTTGGGCCGGGGTACGAAAAACTGTTTTTT. Translating gives CASSFGPGYEKLFF.

There are many counts of this clonotype. Found in a library prepared for alpha chains, this beta chain is an off-target read, and its abundance has little meaning. The chain has TRBV10-2 and TRBJ2-7; TRBD1 agrees at 8 bases. J was trimmed by 7 bases and V by 9 bases; bases with no gene match: 8. The germline CDR1 and CDR2 sequences are WSHSY and SAAADI. The CDR3 sequence is 12 residues long. The chain's CDR3 is CASGDRTSEQYF. CDR3 DNA sequence: TGCGCCAGTGGGGACAGGACCTCGGAGCAGTACTTC.

This clonotype has only a few counts. The size of this beta chain means little, since it is a stray read in a library made for alpha chains. The DNA for the CDR3 is TGTGCCAGCATCCACAGGGGGCGCGGCTATGGCTACACCTTC. Its translation: CASIHRGRGYGYTF. This chain connects TRBV5-6 to TRBJ1-2, with 9 positions matching TRBD1. The CDR3 is made up of 14 amino acids. Looked up from germline, CDR1 is SGHDT and CDR2 is YYEEEE. The V gene end was trimmed by 6 bases and the J gene end by 4 bases; junction bases not matched to a gene: 7.

This clonotype appeared once. With the library built for alpha chains, this beta chain is off target and its frequency is not meaningful. The V gene is TRBV7-2, the J gene TRBJ1-2, with TRBD1 as a possible D gene (5 bases). The germline CDR1 and CDR2 sequences are SGHTA and FQGNSA. The CDR3 loop spans 15 amino acids. V lost 1 base and J 4 bases, leaving 13 bases between the germline ends. The CDR3 reads CASSLVSQGSYGYTF. The CDR3 DNA reads as TGTGCCAGCAGCTTAGTTTCTCAGGGTAGCTATGGCTACACCTTC.

This clonotype was seen at least ten times. This beta chain lies outside the target of a library built for alpha chains; its clone size means little. The rearrangement joins TRBV7-8 to TRBJ1-2, with 7 bases lining up with TRBD1. The V gene's germline CDR1 is SGHVS and CDR2 FQNEAQ. This CDR3 has 15 amino acids. Unmatched junction bases numbered 10, after V lost 3 bases and J lost 6 bases. CDR3 coding DNA: TGTGCCAGCAGCTTCACAGTCGACAGGGTGGATGGCTACACCTTC. As protein: CASSFTVDRVDGYTF. Drawing the rest from reference TRBV7-8 and TRBJ1-2, the complete variable domain is GAGVSQSPRYKVAKRGQDVALRCDPISGHVSLFWYQQALGQGPEFLTYFQNEAQLDKSGLPSDRFFAERPEGSVSTLKIQRTQQEDSAVYLCASSFTVDRVDGYTFGSGTRLTVV.

This clonotype was observed many times. This beta chain is off target for a library built for alpha chains, so its abundance means little. The chain uses TRBV19 and TRBJ2-7, with D possibly being TRBD2 (5 bases). Germline V lookup: CDR1 LNHDA, CDR2 SQIVND (reference sequence). The V and J ends lost 5 bases and 6 bases respectively, with 11 bases between them. The CDR3 is 12 amino acids. The CDR3 protein is CASSLQSGEQYF. As DNA, the CDR3 is TGTGCCAGTAGTCTCCAAAGCGGCGAGCAGTACTTC.

This clonotype was recorded at least ten times. This beta chain turned up in a library designed for alpha chains; as an off-target read, its abundance says little. V is TRBV20-1 and J is TRBJ2-3; 10 bases fit TRBD2. The CDR3 is 21 residues long. Germline V gene sequence: CDR1 DFQATT, CDR2 SNEGSKA (reference sequence). The junction had 21 bases not matched to a gene; V was cut back by 1 base and J by 2 bases. CDR3 region: CSARAWGSSGGPSTPTDTQYF. The CDR3 DNA reads as TGCAGTGCTAGAGCGTGGGGGTCTAGCGGGGGACCCTCGACACCCACAGATACGCAGTATTTT.

In its sample, this clonotype was seen many times. This beta chain was picked up by a library intended for alpha chains and is off target, so its count carries little meaning. The chain links TRBV20-1 to TRBJ2-1; TRBD2 aligns across 7 bases. The CDR3 runs to 15 residues. Per the germline V gene, CDR1 is DFQATT and CDR2 is SNEGSKA (reference sequence). Germline trimming cut 5 bases from V and 2 bases from J; bases unmatched to any gene: 9. In nucleotides, the CDR3 is TGCAGTGCTTGGCGGGAGAGTTTCACCTACAATGAGCAGTTCTTC. As protein: CSAWRESFTYNEQFF.

This clonotype is judged medium-sized. This beta chain slipped into a library made for alpha chains as a stray read, so its size is not meaningful. The CDR3 sequence is CASSVRYNQPQHF. CDR3 DNA sequence: TGTGCCAGCAGTGTTAGATACAATCAGCCCCAGCATTTT. The V and J genes are TRBV6-1 and TRBJ1-5; D call uncertain. The V end lost 4 bases, the J end lost 3 bases, and 7 bases lay between the germline ends. CDR3 length: 13 residues. CDR1 is MNHNS, CDR2 SASEGT, per germline.

This clonotype came up many times. This beta chain turned up in a library designed for alpha chains; as an off-target read, its abundance says little. V and J are TRBV7-6 and TRBJ2-6; weak D call: TRBD1 (5 bases). The V end lost 5 bases, the J end lost 2 bases, and 10 bases lay between the germline ends. This CDR3 is built from 15 residues. Germline V lookup: CDR1 SGHVS, CDR2 FNYEAQ. CDR3 nucleotides: TGTGCCAGCAGCGGGGCTGGGACTGGGGCCAACGTCCTGACTTTC. Translated: CASSGAGTGANVLTF.

A few counts support this clonotype. This beta chain lies outside the target of a library built for alpha chains; its clone size means little. This chain uses TRBV29-1 with TRBJ1-1; D unresolved. The germline gives CDR1 SQVTM, CDR2 ANQGSEA. V lost 3 bases, J lost 0 bases, and 5 bases lay in between. The length of the CDR3 is 12 residues. The CDR3 loop is CSVEGLNTEAFF. CDR3 nucleotides: TGCAGCGTTGAGGGGTTGAACACTGAAGCTTTCTTT.

With regard to this clonotype: With the library built for alpha chains, this beta chain is off target and its frequency is not meaningful. The chain links TRBV11-2 to TRBJ2-1, with 13 positions matching TRBD2. V was clipped by 3 bases and J by 9 bases; unmatched bases: 8. Germline V gene sequence: CDR1 SGHAT, CDR2 FQNNGV. The CDR3 consists of 16 residues. The CDR3 DNA sequence: TGTGCCAGCAGCTTTTGGACTAGCGGGAGTTCGGCTGAGCAGTTCTTC. It specifies CASSFWTSGSSAEQFF.

This clonotype appeared many times. A library prepared for alpha chains yielded this beta chain as an off-target read; its size is of little meaning. The rearrangement joins TRBV12-3 or TRBV12-4 to TRBJ2-7; 8 bases map to TRBD1. This CDR3 is 14 amino acids long. V lost 7 bases to trimming and J lost 2 bases; unmatched junction nucleotides: 7. The CDR3 spells CASINRDRPYEQYF. The CDR3 nucleotides are TGTGCCAGCATTAACCGGGACAGGCCCTACGAGCAGTACTTC.

This clonotype was seen many times. Found in a library prepared for alpha chains, this beta chain is an off-target read, and its abundance has little meaning. The chain links TRBV11-2 to TRBJ2-2; the D gene is possibly TRBD1 (6 bases). CDR1 is SGHAT and CDR2 is FQNNGV in the germline V gene. This CDR3 has 15 amino acids. The V gene lost 4 bases and the J gene lost 3 bases, with 12 bases spanning the gap. The DNA for the CDR3 is TGTGCCAGCAGCTCCCAGGGGTATCACACCGGGGAGCTGTTTTTT. It translates to CASSSQGYHTGELFF. Complete variable domain (other parts from reference TRBV11-2 and TRBJ2-2): EAGVAQSPRYKIIEKRQSVAFWCNPISGHATLYWYQQILGQGPKLLIQFQNNGVVDDSQLPKDRFSAERLKGVDSTLKIQPAKLEDSAVYLCASSSQGYHTGELFFGEGSRLTVL.

Ten or more counts support this clonotype. This beta chain turned up in a library designed for alpha chains; as an off-target read, its abundance says little. The rearrangement joins TRBV11-2 to TRBJ2-7, with TRBD2 matching over 12 bases. With V trimmed by 4 bases and J by 2 bases, 12 bases remained unmatched. Germline-derived CDR1 and CDR2 are SGHAT and FQNNGV. This CDR3 contains 18 residues. The CDR3 sequence is CASSSLTSGRGSPYEQYF. CDR3 bases: TGTGCCAGCAGCTCCCTGACTAGCGGGAGAGGTTCCCCCTACGAGCAGTACTTC.

This clonotype was seen many times. Little can be read into the size of this beta chain, an off-target read in a library designed for alpha chains. The genes are TRBV27 and TRBJ2-3; D possibly corresponds to TRBD2 (6 bases). There are 13 residues in the CDR3. V lost 7 bases and J 2 bases, leaving 10 bases between the germline ends. Germline loops: CDR1 MNHEY, CDR2 SMNVEV (reference sequence). The DNA of the CDR3 is TGTGCCAGCAAACGGGGGTCCACAGATACGCAGTATTTT. Translated, it gives CASKRGSTDTQYF.

This clonotype is classed as medium-sized. The size of this beta chain means little, since it is a stray read in a library made for alpha chains. V is TRBV28 and J is TRBJ2-1, with 7 bases fitting TRBD2. V was clipped by 2 bases and J by 7 bases; unmatched bases: 5. From germline, CDR1 is MDHEN and CDR2 SYDVKM. The CDR3 consists of 14 residues. CDR3 region: CASSLRSRGNEQFF. The CDR3 DNA sequence: TGTGCCAGCAGTTTACGATCGCGGGGGAATGAGCAGTTCTTC.

This clonotype has ten or more counts. Since it is a stray read in a library aimed at alpha chains, this beta chain has a size that is not meaningful. The gene calls are TRBV10-3 and TRBJ2-3; possible D gene TRBD2, 7 bases. Germline loops: CDR1 ENHRY, CDR2 SYGVKD. This CDR3 contains 15 residues. V gave up 6 bases and J gave up 5 bases, with 18 bases separating them. This CDR3 reads CAIRRGGGIEDTQYF. The CDR3 nucleotides read TGTGCCATCAGGCGGGGAGGGGGTATTGAAGATACGCAGTATTTT.

At least ten counts were recorded for this clonotype. This beta chain came through as a stray read in a library set up for alpha chains, and its size says little. The gene calls are TRBV29-1 and TRBJ2-1; D is ambiguous. This CDR3 region has 12 residues. Germline loops: CDR1 SQVTM, CDR2 ANQGSEA. The V end was cut by 4 bases, the J end by 6 bases, with 10 bases between. CDR3 residues: CSVVLPSNEQFF. DNA for the CDR3: TGCAGCGTTGTACTTCCGAGCAATGAGCAGTTCTTC.

This clonotype appeared many times. Because the library targeted alpha chains, this beta chain is an off-target read whose size means little. The chain couples TRBV28 to TRBJ1-1, with a weak D call TRBD1 (5 bases). V was shortened by 1 base and J by 4 bases, with 19 bases between the two germline ends. Germline assignment: CDR1 MDHEN and CDR2 SYDVKM. The CDR3 contains 17 residues. CDR3 bases: TGTGCCAGCAGTTTATCCCCCCCTCGGCAGGGTTCCACTGAAGCTTTCTTT. This gives the protein CASSLSPPRQGSTEAFF.